Included here is one T cell receptor beta chain sequence, with context. Per the study methods: Amplification of reference gene primers provided the estimated nucleated cell counts. Here immunoSEQ multiplex PCR was the method, and the copy in TCRdb shows in-frame clones only, minus some. For V, J and clone size, that table is used; D and trimming come from the DNA. The repertoire consists of 200,000 to 300,000 clones, with around 87% occurring once and the leading ten covering roughly 3.1%. The data belong to a study of blood T cell repertoires in COVID-19. Study-wide context: PBMCs, B-cell-depleted T cells, or T cells were the source of the cDNA or gDNA that made up the material.

Per the germline V gene, CDR1 is LNHDA and CDR2 is SQIVND (reference sequence). The CDR3 runs 13 residues. V lost 8 bases to trimming and J lost 1 base, with 11 bases between them. Participants had their cohort set by participant-reported clinical history. This receptor was identified in a woman aged 40 to 50 with acute COVID-19. The chain uses TRBV19 and TRBJ1-2; maybe TRBD1 (5 bases). Sample: PBMCs or T cells enriched from blood (not recorded which). Written as DNA, the CDR3 is TGTGCCAGTTTGGACACCGATAACTATGGCTACACCTTC. Translating gives CASLDTDNYGYTF.